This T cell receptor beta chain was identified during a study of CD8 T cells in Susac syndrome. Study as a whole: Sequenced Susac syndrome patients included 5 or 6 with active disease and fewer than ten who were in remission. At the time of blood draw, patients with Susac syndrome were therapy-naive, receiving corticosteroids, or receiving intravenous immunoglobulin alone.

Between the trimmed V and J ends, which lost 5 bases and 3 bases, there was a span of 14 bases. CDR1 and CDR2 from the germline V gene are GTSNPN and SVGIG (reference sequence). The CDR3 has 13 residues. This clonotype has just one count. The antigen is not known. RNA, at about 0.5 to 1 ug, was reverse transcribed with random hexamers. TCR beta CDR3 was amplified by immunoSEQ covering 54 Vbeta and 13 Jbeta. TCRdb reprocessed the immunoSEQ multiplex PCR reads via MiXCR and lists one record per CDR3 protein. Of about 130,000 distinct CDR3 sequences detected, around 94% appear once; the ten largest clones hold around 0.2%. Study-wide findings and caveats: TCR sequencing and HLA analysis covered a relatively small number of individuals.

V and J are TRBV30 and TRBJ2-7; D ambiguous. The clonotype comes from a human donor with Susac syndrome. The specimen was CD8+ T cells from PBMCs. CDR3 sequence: CAWGPRANYEQYF. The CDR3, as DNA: TGTGCCTGGGGGCCTAGGGCTAACTACGAGCAGTACTTC.